Here is one T cell receptor (beta chain) with its context. The sample is drawn from a study of blood T cell repertoires in COVID-19. Living in about two dozen US areas, the participants were between roughly 18 and 90 years of age. Cohort placement rested on clinical history that participants reported themselves. Before they entered the study, exposed participants had met a COVID-19 case within 2 weeks. CDR1 is LGHNA and CDR2 is YSLEER in the germline V gene. This CDR3 contains 16 residues. V was clipped by 1 base and J by 0 bases, with 10 bases between them. Clones were sequenced by immunoSEQ multiplex PCR, and TCRdb holds only the in-frame ones, with some missing. Here the sample spans approximately 190,000 clones, roughly 84% being singletons.

The sequence derives from a woman aged 25 to 39 who had been exposed to COVID-19. The sequencing input was PBMCs or T cells enriched from blood (not recorded which). This chain connects TRBV4-3 to TRBJ2-1; unclear D gene. The CDR3 DNA is TGCGCCAGCAGCCAAGCCACCTCGAGCTCCTACAATGAGCAGTTCTTC. It codes for CASSQATSSSYNEQFF.